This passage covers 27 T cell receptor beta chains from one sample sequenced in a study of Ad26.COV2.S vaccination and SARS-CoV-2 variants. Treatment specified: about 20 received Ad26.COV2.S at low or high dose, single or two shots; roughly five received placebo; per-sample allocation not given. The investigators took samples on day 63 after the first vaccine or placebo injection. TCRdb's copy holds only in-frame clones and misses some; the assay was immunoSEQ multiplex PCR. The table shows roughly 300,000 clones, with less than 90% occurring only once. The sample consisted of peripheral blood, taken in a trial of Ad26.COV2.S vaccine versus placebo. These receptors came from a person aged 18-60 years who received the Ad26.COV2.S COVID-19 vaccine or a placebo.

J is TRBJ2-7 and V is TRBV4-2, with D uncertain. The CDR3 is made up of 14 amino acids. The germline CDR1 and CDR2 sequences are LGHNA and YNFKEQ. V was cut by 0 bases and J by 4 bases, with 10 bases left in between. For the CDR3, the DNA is TGTGCCAGCAGCCAAGATGGCAGCCAATACGAGCAGTACTTC. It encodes CASSQDGSQYEQYF.

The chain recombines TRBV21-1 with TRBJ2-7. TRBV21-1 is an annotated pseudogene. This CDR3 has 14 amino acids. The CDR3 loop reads CASSTSYGFSEQYF. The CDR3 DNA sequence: TGTGCCAGCAGCACCTCTTATGGGTTCAGCGAGCAGTACTTC.

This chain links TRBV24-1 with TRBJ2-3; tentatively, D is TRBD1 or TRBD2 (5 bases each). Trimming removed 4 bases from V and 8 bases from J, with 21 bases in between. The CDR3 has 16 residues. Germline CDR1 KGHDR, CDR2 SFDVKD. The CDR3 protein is CATSDLALDGTGTQYF. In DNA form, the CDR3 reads TGTGCCACCAGTGACCTCGCCCTGGACGGGACGGGTACGCAGTATTTT.

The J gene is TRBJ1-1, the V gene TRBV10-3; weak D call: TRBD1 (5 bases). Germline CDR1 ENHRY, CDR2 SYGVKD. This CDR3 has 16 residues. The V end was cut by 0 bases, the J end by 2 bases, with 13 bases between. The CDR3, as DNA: TGTGCCATCAGTGAGTCCCGGTGGGGGAAAAACACTGAAGCTTTCTTT. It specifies CAISESRWGKNTEAFF.

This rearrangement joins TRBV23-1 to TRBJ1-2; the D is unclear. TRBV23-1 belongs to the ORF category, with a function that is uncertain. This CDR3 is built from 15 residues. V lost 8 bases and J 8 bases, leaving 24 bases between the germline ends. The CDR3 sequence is CASLIRRHPAQGYTF. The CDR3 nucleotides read TGCGCCAGCTTAATACGTAGACATCCCGCGCAAGGCTACACCTTC.

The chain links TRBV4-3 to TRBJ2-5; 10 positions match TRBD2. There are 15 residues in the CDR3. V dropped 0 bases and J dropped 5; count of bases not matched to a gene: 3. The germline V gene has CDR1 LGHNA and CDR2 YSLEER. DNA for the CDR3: TGCGCCAGCAGCCAAGAACCTAGCGGGAGCGAGACCCAGTACTTC. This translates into CASSQEPSGSETQYF.

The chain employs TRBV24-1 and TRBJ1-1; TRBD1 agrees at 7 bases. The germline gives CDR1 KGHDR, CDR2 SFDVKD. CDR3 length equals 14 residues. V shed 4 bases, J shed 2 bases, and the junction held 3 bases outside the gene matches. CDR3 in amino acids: CATSDTGANTEAFF. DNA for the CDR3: TGTGCCACCAGTGACACAGGGGCAAACACTGAAGCTTTCTTT.

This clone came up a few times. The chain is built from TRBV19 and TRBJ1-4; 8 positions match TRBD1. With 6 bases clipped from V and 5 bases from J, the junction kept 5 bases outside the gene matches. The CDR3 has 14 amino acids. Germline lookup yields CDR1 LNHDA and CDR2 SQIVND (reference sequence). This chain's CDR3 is CASSGQGPNEKLFF. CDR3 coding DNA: TGTGCCAGTAGCGGACAGGGACCCAATGAAAAACTGTTTTTT. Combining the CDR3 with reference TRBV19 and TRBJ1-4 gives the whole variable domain DGGITQSPKYLFRKEGQNVTLSCEQNLNHDAMYWYRQDPGQGLRLIYYSQIVNDFQKGDIAEGYSVSREKKESFPLTVTSAQKNPTAFYLCASSGQGPNEKLFFGSGTQLSVL.

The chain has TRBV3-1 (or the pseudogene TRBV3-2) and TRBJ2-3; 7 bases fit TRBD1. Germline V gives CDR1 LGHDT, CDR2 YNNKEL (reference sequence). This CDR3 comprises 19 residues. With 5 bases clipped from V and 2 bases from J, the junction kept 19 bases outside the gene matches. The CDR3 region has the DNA TGTGCCAGCAGCTCCATGGGGCAGGGGGTCGGCCCCCTCACAGATACGCAGTATTTT. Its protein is CASSSMGQGVGPLTDTQYF.

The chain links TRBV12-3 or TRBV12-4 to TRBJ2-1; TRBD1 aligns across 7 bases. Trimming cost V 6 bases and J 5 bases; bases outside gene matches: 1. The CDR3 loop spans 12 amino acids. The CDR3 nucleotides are TGTGCCAGCAGCGGGACAGACAATGAGCAGTTCTTC. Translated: CASSGTDNEQFF.

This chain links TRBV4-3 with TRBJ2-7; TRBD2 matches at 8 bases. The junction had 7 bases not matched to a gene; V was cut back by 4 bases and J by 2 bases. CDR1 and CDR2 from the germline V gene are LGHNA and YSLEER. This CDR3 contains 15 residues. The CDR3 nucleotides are TGCGCCAGCAGCCCATCGCAGCGGGGGCCCTACGAGCAGTACTTC. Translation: CASSPSQRGPYEQYF.

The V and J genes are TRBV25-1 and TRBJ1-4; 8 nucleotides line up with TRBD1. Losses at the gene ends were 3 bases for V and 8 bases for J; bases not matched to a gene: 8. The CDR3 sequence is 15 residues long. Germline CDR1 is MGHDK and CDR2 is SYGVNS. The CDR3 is CASSDSGTGLEKLFF. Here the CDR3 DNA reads TGTGCCAGCAGTGACTCCGGGACAGGTCTGGAAAAACTGTTTTTT.

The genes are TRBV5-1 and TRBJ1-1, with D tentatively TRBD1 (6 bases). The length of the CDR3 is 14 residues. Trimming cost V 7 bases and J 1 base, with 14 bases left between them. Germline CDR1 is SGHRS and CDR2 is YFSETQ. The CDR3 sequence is CASAFGQTNTEAFF. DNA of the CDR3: TGCGCCAGCGCCTTCGGACAGACGAACACTGAAGCTTTCTTT.

The CDR3 DNA follows: TGTGCCAGCAGCGCCCGGGAAAAACTGTTTTTT. Translated: CASSAREKLFF. The chain couples TRBV7-9 to TRBJ1-4; D is unresolved. CDR1 and CDR2 from the germline V gene are SEHNR and FQNEAQ (reference sequence). V was clipped by 5 bases and J by 8 bases, with 6 bases between them. There are 11 residues in the CDR3.

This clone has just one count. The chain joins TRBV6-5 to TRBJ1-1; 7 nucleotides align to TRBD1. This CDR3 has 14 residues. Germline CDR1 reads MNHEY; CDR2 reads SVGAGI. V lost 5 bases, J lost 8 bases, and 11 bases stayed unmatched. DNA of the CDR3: TGTGCCAGCAGTCAGTGGCGACAGGGCTCAGAAGCTTTCTTT. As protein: CASSQWRQGSEAFF.

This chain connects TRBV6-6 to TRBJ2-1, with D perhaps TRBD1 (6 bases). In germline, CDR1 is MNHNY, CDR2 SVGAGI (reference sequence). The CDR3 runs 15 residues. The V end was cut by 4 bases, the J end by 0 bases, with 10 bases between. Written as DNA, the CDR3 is TGTGCCAGCAGTTTGGACAGACCCTCCTACAATGAGCAGTTCTTC. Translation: CASSLDRPSYNEQFF.

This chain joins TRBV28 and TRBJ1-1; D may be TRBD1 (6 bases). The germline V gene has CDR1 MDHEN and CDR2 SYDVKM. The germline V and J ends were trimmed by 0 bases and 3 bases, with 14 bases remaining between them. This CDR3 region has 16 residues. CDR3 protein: CASSLWKRGLYTEAFF. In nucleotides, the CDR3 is TGTGCCAGCAGTTTATGGAAAAGGGGGTTGTACACTGAAGCTTTCTTT.

CDR3 amino acids: CASSLTLLSYEQYF. The CDR3 DNA follows: TGTGCCAGCAGTTTGACTCTCCTGAGCTACGAGCAGTACTTC. This chain joins TRBV27 and TRBJ2-7; D is ambiguous. In germline, CDR1 is MNHEY, CDR2 SMNVEV (reference sequence). The CDR3 totals 14 residues. V lost 3 bases and J lost 3, with 12 bases in between.

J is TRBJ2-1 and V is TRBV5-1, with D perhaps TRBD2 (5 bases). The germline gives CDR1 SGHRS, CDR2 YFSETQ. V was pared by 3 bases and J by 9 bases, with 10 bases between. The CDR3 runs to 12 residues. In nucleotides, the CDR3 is TGCGCCAGCAGCTGGCACGAGGGTGAGCAGTTCTTC. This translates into CASSWHEGEQFF.

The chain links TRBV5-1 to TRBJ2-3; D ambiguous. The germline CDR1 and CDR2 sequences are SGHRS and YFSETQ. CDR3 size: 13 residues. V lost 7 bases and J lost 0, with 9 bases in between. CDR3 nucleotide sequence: TGCGCCAGCGAGGACGGCAGCACAGATACGCAGTATTTT. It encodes CASEDGSTDTQYF.

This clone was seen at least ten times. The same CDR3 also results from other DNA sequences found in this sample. The CDR3 sequence: CASSQDLSYGYTF. The CDR3 coding sequence is TGCGCCAGCAGCCAAGATTTGAGCTATGGCTACACCTTC. The rearrangement uses TRBV4-3 and TRBJ1-2; D unresolved. There are 13 residues in the CDR3. The V end lost 0 bases, the J end lost 4 bases, and 6 bases lay between the germline ends. Germline CDR1 LGHNA, CDR2 YSLEER.

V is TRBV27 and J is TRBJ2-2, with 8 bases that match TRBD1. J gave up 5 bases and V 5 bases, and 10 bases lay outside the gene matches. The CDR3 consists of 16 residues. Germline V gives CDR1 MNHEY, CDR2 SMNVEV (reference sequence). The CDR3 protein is CASSTSDRVRTGELFF. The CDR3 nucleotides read TGTGCCAGCAGTACCTCGGACAGGGTGAGGACCGGGGAGCTGTTTTTT.

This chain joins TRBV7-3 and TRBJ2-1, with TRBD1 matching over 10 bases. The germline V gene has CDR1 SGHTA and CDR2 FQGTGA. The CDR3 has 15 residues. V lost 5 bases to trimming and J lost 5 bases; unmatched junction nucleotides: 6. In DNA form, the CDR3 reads TGTGCCAGCAGCGGGGGACAGGGGCACCACAATGAGCAGTTCTTC. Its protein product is CASSGGQGHHNEQFF. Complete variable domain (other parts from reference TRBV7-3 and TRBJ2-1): GAGVSQTPSNKVTEKGKYVELRCDPISGHTALYWYRQSLGQGPEFLIYFQGTGAADDSGLPNDRFFAVRPEGSVSTLKIQRTERGDSAVYLCASSGGQGHHNEQFFGPGTRLTVL.

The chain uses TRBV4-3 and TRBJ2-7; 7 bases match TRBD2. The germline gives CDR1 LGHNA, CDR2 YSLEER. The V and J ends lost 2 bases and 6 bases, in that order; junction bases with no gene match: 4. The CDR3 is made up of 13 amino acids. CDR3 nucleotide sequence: TGCGCCAGCAGCCAACTCTCGGGAGGCGAGCAGTACTTC. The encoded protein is CASSQLSGGEQYF.

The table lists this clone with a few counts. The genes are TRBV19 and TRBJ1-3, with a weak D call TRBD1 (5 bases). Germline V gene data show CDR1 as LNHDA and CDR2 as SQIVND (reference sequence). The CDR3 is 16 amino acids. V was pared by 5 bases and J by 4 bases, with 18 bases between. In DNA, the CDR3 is TGTGCCAGTAGTCCGATCGAGGGGAGAGGAGGAAACACCATATATTTT. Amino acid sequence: CASSPIEGRGGNTIYF.

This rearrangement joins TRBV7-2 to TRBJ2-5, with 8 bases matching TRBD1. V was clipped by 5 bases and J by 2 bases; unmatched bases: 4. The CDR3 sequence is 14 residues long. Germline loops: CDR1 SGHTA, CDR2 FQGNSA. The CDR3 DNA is TGTGCCAGCAGCAGAGACAGGGGACAAGAGACCCAGTACTTC. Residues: CASSRDRGQETQYF.

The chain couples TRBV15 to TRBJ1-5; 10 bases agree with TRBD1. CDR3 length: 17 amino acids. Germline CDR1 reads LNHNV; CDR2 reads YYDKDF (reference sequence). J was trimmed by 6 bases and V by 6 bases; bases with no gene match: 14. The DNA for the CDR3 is TGTGCCACCAGGGGGGACAGGGGTCGGGCCTTTATTCAGCCCCAGCATTTT. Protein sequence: CATRGDRGRAFIQPQHF.